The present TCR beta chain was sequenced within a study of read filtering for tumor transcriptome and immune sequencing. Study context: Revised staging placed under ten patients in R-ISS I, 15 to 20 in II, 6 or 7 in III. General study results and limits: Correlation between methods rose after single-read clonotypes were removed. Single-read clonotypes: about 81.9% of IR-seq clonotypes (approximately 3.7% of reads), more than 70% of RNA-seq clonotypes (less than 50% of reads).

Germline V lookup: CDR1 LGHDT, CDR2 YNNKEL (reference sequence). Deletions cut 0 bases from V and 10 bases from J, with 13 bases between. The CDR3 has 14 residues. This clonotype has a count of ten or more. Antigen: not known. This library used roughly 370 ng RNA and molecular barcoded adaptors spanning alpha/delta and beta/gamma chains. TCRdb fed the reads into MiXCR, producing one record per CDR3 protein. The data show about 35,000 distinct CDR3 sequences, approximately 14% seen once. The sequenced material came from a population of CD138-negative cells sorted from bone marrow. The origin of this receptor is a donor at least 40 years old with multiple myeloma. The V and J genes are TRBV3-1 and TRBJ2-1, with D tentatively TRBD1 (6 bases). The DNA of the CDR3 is TGTGCCAGCAGCCAAGATCTTGTCAGGGGAGAGCAGTTCTTC. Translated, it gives CASSQDLVRGEQFF.